This T cell receptor beta chain was sequenced in a study of neurological immune-mediated disorders (dated by TCRdb to between 2019 and 2020). With regard to the full study: The study compared peripheral blood TCR-beta repertoires of HTLV-I-associated myelopathy (HAM/TSP) patients, multiple sclerosis patients and healthy controls using UMI-based sequencing. Longitudinal HAM/TSP and healthy donors had 3 time-points each (roughly 3-45 month intervals). The 106 TCR-beta libraries covered PBMC samples along with longitudinal samples, technical triplicates, and paired sorted CD4+ and CD8+ T-cell subsets. The cohort included 60 to 70 subjects: approximately 14 with HAM/TSP, around 34 with multiple sclerosis, and some 20 healthy controls.

The time point label here, explained by the study, means: longitudinal time-point 1 (baseline). For the unsorted PBMC libraries, 2 million PBMCs were stored in RNAlater at -80 degrees C until RNA extraction and were used to generate the libraries. Peripheral blood was subjected to Ficoll-Hypaque density gradient centrifugation to isolate PBMCs, which were then cryopreserved in liquid nitrogen. To synthesize cDNA, template-switch 5'RACE was performed with a primer carrying a 10-nucleotide random unique molecular identifier so that each TCR transcript was tagged. Each sequencing run produced over 180 million TCR-beta sequences covering 15-18 subjects. The RNeasy kit was used to extract total RNA. TCR-beta VDJ regions were amplified with primers for the TCR constant region and the 5'RACE anchor, using the KAPA Real-time Library Amplification kit. A first PCR added sample indexes and Illumina adaptors, after which a second PCR increased the library yield. The roughly 650 bp TCR product was size-selected on a 2% E-gel SizeSelection system after Ampure bead purification. Library quality was checked on a Bioanalyzer, concentration was measured with Qubit, and libraries were quantified with the Kapa Library Quantification kit before pooling. Libraries were sequenced paired-end 2 x 150 bp on an Illumina HiSeq 2500. To increase sequence diversity, about 25-30% phiX was spiked into each library pool. The authors processed their data as follows. Quality-filtered reads were processed with the UMI-based MiGEC pipeline, and over 90% of raw TCR sequences were removed by the MiGEC pipeline during error correction. VDJ genes were aligned to IMGT germline references, and clonotypes were defined by unique CDR3 amino acid sequence plus V-J genes. Clonal expansion, Shannon diversity and CDR3 relatedness were evaluated with VDJtools (CalcPairwiseDistances, ClusterSamples), while phylogenetic trees were built in CLCbio workbench. Clones with at least 8 unique UMIs were defined as expanded, with this threshold being based on coefficient-of-variation modelling across technical triplicates. Starting from the raw public reads, TCRdb applied fastp trimming at Q25, assembled clones with MiXCR and retained in-frame beta chains. Each CDR3 protein appears once, grouped with its most common genes and DNA. Here the V and J calls rest on TCRdb's processing, not on the authors' analysis. Present in this sample are around 71,000 distinct CDR3 sequences, roughly 13% of which were seen just once. Approximately 4.6% of the sample belongs to the ten largest clones.

Study-wide findings and limitations: Expanded clones from different subjects shared no identical CDR3 amino acid sequences, which suggests that TCR-beta repertoires were private in all groups. The highest TCR clonal expansion was observed in HAM/TSP patients, whereas the lowest was observed in MS patients, even when compared with healthy controls.

This clonotype was counted at least ten times. The clone's antigen remains unknown. No much larger clone is present one base from it, and per-base qualities are unavailable. CDR1 and CDR2 were assigned from the germline V gene as MNHEY and SVGEGT. Spanning cysteine to phenylalanine, the CDR3 consists of 12 amino acids. Only CDR3 DNA remains: 36 bases, in frame from the first base. Ends trimmed: V by 6 bases, J by 14 bases; bases unmatched to a gene: 5. Sequenced sample: PBMCs. The sequence is built from TRBV6-2 or TRBV6-3 and TRBJ2-3; TRBD2 fits 13 bases in the junction. The TCR sequence derives from a female donor with HTLV-1-associated myelopathy (HAM/TSP). The DNA sequence reads TGTGCCAGCAGCCCGGGACTAGCGGGACCGTATTTT. The encoded protein is CASSPGLAGPYF.